These T cell receptor beta chains were read from a single sample in a study of metastatic and nonmetastatic thyroid tumors. Using MiXCR, TCRdb re-called clones from the PCR reads. The table shows several thousand clones, with roughly 35% occurring only once. Sequenced input: tumor tissue. The receptors stem from a female donor with papillary thyroid cancer or a benign thyroid nodule (not recorded which). Some clones in this sample may be carry-over from other donors' samples. The CDR3 runs from the conserved cysteine through the conserved F or W. The order of the fields is V gene, D gene, clone size, J gene, CDR3 protein, CDR3 DNA. The D gene is left open where the match is weak. The size field is filled for only some rows; it gives once, few, many or a size class.

v_call: TRBV3-1
d_call: TRBD1
clone_size: .
j_call: TRBJ2-7
cdr3_aa: CASNQQGADEQYF
cdr3_nt: TGTGCCAGCAACCAACAGGGGGCGGACGAGCAGTACTTC

v_call: TRBV20-1
d_call: TRBD2
clone_size: .
j_call: TRBJ2-7
cdr3_aa: CSSPRLAGDHEQYF
cdr3_nt: TGCAGTTCTCCGAGACTAGCGGGAGACCACGAGCAGTACTTC

v_call: TRBV24-1
d_call: .
clone_size: few
j_call: TRBJ2-3
cdr3_aa: CATSDTPTTSDTQYF
cdr3_nt: TGTGCCACCAGTGACACCCCGACTACTTCAGATACGCAGTATTTT

v_call: TRBV5-4
d_call: .
clone_size: many
j_call: TRBJ1-2
cdr3_aa: CATSRDGNYGYTF
cdr3_nt: TGTGCCACCAGCCGGGACGGTAACTATGGCTACACCTTC

v_call: TRBV27
d_call: .
clone_size: few
j_call: TRBJ2-7
cdr3_aa: CASSLVGPSREQYF
cdr3_nt: TGTGCCAGCAGTTTAGTAGGGCCAAGTCGTGAGCAGTACTTC

v_call: TRBV27
d_call: TRBD1
clone_size: .
j_call: TRBJ1-2
cdr3_aa: CASSFIQGGYGYTF
cdr3_nt: TGTGCCAGCAGCTTCATACAGGGGGGCTATGGCTACACCTTC

v_call: TRBV30
d_call: .
clone_size: .
j_call: TRBJ1-2
cdr3_aa: CAWSKGSAEPYGYTF
cdr3_nt: TGTGCCTGGAGTAAAGGAAGCGCAGAACCCTATGGCTACACCTTC

v_call: TRBV20-1
d_call: .
clone_size: .
j_call: TRBJ1-1
cdr3_aa: CSVKDTEAFF
cdr3_nt: TGCAGTGTAAAGGACACTGAAGCTTTCTTT

v_call: TRBV7-9
d_call: .
clone_size: .
j_call: TRBJ1-1
cdr3_aa: CASSLAGGGEAFF
cdr3_nt: TGTGCCAGCAGCTTAGCGGGAGGGGGGGAAGCTTTCTTT

v_call: TRBV5-1
d_call: .
clone_size: .
j_call: TRBJ1-1
cdr3_aa: CASSPRPGGGTEAFF
cdr3_nt: TGCGCCAGCAGCCCCCGGCCGGGCGGAGGCACTGAAGCTTTCTTT

v_call: TRBV4-2
d_call: .
clone_size: .
j_call: TRBJ2-1
cdr3_aa: CASSQDQVASGYEQFF
cdr3_nt: TGTGCCAGCAGCCAAGATCAGGTAGCCTCCGGGTATGAGCAGTTCTTC

v_call: TRBV18
d_call: .
clone_size: .
j_call: TRBJ2-7
cdr3_aa: CASSTSGSYEQYF
cdr3_nt: TGTGCCAGCTCAACTTCCGGATCCTACGAGCAGTACTTC

v_call: TRBV12-3/TRBV12-4
d_call: .
clone_size: large
j_call: TRBJ2-7
cdr3_aa: CASSFSGTGKLAGFSYEQYF
cdr3_nt: TGTGCCAGCAGTTTCAGCGGGACAGGGAAACTAGCGGGATTCTCCTACGAGCAGTACTTC

v_call: TRBV27
d_call: TRBD1
clone_size: medium-sized
j_call: TRBJ1-4
cdr3_aa: CASSFTGTGSLFEKLFF
cdr3_nt: TGTGCCAGCAGTTTTACCGGGACAGGGTCCCTCTTCGAAAAACTGTTTTTT

v_call: TRBV6-2/TRBV6-3
d_call: .
clone_size: few
j_call: TRBJ1-1
cdr3_aa: CASIYRGFSEAFF
cdr3_nt: TGTGCCAGCATTTACCGAGGGTTTTCTGAAGCTTTCTTT

v_call: TRBV5-1
d_call: .
clone_size: .
j_call: TRBJ2-7
cdr3_aa: CASSFTVRLGPYEQYF
cdr3_nt: TGCGCCAGCAGTTTCACCGTCAGACTAGGCCCCTACGAGCAGTACTTC

v_call: TRBV6-2/TRBV6-3
d_call: .
clone_size: few
j_call: TRBJ1-5
cdr3_aa: CASSYKAGVGQPQHF
cdr3_nt: TGTGCCAGCAGTTACAAAGCAGGGGTTGGACAGCCCCAGCATTTT

v_call: TRBV20-1
d_call: TRBD1
clone_size: many
j_call: TRBJ2-1
cdr3_aa: CSVLDRDEQFF
cdr3_nt: TGCAGTGTTTTGGACAGGGACGAGCAGTTCTTC

v_call: TRBV7-8
d_call: .
clone_size: .
j_call: TRBJ2-7
cdr3_aa: CASSLVLSEYEQYF
cdr3_nt: TGTGCCAGCAGCTTAGTATTGAGTGAGTACGAGCAGTACTTC

v_call: TRBV13
d_call: TRBD1
clone_size: .
j_call: TRBJ2-5
cdr3_aa: CASSLVGTGETQYF
cdr3_nt: TGTGCCAGCAGCTTAGTTGGGACAGGGGAGACCCAGTACTTC

v_call: TRBV7-2
d_call: .
clone_size: .
j_call: TRBJ1-6
cdr3_aa: CASTPMGSPLHF
cdr3_nt: TGTGCCAGCACCCCAATGGGATCACCCCTCCACTTT

v_call: TRBV11-1
d_call: .
clone_size: medium-sized
j_call: TRBJ2-1
cdr3_aa: CASSQGRWDEQFF
cdr3_nt: TGTGCCAGCAGCCAGGGTCGATGGGATGAGCAGTTCTTC